This T cell receptor beta chain is drawn from a study of shared clonotypes between healthy human individuals. Comments on this clone: Antigen unknown.

Generated by immunoSEQ multiplex PCR, the TCRdb table keeps only in-frame clones and is missing some. The table has some 450,000 clones, about 74% seen once. Overall study results and limits: A small donor pool kept down the genetic and exposure-history diversity that was represented.

CDR1 GTSNPN and CDR2 SVGIG come from the germline V gene (reference sequence). The V gene end was trimmed by 7 bases and the J gene end by 0 bases; junction bases not matched to a gene: 3. There are 13 residues in the CDR3. The donors were all Caucasian adults (living in Nashville, Tennessee). The chain uses TRBV30 and TRBJ1-3; 7 nucleotides agree with TRBD1. This clonotype originated in a woman aged 40 to 50 in good health. Some clones in this sample may be carry-over from other donors' samples. Sequencing used PBMCs. This CDR3 reads CALDRASGNTIYF. The CDR3 coding sequence is TGTGCCTTAGACAGGGCCTCTGGAAACACCATATATTTT. The full variable domain, its missing parts supplied by reference TRBV30 and TRBJ1-3, is SQTIHQWPATLVQPVGSPLSLECTVEGTSNPNLYWYRQAAGRGLQLLFYSVGIGQISSEVPQNLSASRPQDRQFILSSKKLLLSDSGFYLCALDRASGNTIYFGEGSWLTVV.